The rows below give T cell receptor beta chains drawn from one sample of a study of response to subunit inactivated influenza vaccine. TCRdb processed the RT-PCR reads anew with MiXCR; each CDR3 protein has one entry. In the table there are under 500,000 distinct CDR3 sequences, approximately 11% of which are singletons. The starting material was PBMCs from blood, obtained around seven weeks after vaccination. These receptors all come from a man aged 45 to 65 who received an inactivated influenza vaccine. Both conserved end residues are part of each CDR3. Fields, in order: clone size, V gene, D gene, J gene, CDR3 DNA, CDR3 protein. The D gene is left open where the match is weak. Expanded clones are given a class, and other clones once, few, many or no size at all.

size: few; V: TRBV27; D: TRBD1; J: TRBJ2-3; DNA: TGTGCCAGCAGGAAAGGGACAGTCCGCCATACGCAGTATTTT; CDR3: CASRKGTVRHTQYF
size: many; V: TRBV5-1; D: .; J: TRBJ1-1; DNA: TGCGCCAGCAGCTTGGAGGGGCCTCCCAACACTGAAGCTTTCTTT; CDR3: CASSLEGPPNTEAFF
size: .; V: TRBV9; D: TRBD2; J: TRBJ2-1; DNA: TGTGCCAGCAGCGTCGGGACTAGCGGGGGGATCAATGAGCAGTTCTTC; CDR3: CASSVGTSGGINEQFF
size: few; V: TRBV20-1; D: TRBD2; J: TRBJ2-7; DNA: TGCAGTGCAAGGGATAGCGGGGGAAGTTACGAGCAGTACTTC; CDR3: CSARDSGGSYEQYF
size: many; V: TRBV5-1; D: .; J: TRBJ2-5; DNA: TGCGCCAGCAGCTCAGGGTCACAGGGGAGGGAGACCCAGTACTTC; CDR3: CASSSGSQGRETQYF
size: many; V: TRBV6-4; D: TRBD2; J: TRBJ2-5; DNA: TGTGCCAGCAGTGATGAGTCACTAGCGGTTCAAGAGACCCAGTACTTC; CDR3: CASSDESLAVQETQYF
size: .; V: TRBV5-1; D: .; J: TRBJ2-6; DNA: TGCGCCAGCAGCTTGGAGGGTGGATGGGGCCCTGGGGCCAACGTCCTGACTTTC; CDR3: CASSLEGGWGPGANVLTF
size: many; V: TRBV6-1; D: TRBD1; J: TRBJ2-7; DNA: TGTGCCAGCAGGGAAAGGACAGGGGCCTACGAGCAGTACTTC; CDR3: CASRERTGAYEQYF
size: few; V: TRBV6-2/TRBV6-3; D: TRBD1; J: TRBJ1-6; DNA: TGTGCCAGCAGTTCGATAAGGTGGACAGGGGGGACCGGTAGCTACGTTTGGAATTCACCCCTCCACTTT; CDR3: CASSSIRWTGGTGSYVWNSPLHF
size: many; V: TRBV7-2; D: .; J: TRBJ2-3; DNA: TGTGCCAGCAGCTTAATCGGGACATCTAGCACAGATACGCAGTATTTT; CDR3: CASSLIGTSSTDTQYF
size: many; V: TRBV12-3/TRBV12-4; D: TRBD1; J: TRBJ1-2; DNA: TGTGCCAGCAGAGAGACAGGGGGCGCTTCTCGCTACACCTTC; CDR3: CASRETGGASRYTF
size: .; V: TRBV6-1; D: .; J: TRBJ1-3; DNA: TGTGCCAGCAGGCTACAGGGAGTCGGCACCATATATTTT; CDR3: CASRLQGVGTIYF
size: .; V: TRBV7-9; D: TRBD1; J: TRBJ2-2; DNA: TGTGCCAGCAGAAGCGGACAGGGTCTCGGGGAGCTGTTTTTT; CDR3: CASRSGQGLGELFF
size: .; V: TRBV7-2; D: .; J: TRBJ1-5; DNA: TGTGCCAGCCGTGGAGGGGGTTGGCAGCCCCAGCATTTT; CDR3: CASRGGGWQPQHF
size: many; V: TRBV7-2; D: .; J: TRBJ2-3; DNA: TGTGCCAGCAGCCCCTTTGGGGGCAGCACAGATACGCAGTATTTT; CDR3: CASSPFGGSTDTQYF
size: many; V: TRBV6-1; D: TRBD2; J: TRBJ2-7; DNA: TGTGCCAGCAGCCGTGGACTAGCGGGAAACCCCTACGAGCAGTACTTC; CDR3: CASSRGLAGNPYEQYF
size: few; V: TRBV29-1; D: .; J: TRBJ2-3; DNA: TGCAGCGTTGGTGGGAGGCACACAGATACGCAGTATTTT; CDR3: CSVGGRHTDTQYF
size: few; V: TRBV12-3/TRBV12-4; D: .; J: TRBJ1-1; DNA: TGTGCCAGCAGTAAAACGGGACTTTGGAACACTGAAGCTTTCTTT; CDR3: CASSKTGLWNTEAFF
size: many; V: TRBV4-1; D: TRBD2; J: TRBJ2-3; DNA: TGCGCCAGCAGCCGGTCTAGCGGGGGGGTATCAGATACGCAGTATTTT; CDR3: CASSRSSGGVSDTQYF
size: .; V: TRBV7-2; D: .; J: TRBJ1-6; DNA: TGTGCCAGCAGCATCTGGACAGATTCACCCCTCCACTTT; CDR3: CASSIWTDSPLHF
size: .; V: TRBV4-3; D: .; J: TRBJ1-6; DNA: TGCGCCAGCAGCCAACAAACGGTCCATAATTCACCCCTCCACTTT; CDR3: CASSQQTVHNSPLHF
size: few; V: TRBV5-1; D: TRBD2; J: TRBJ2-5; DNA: TGCGCCAGCAGCTTGCCGAGGGAGGGCCGACGGGAGACCCAGTACTTC; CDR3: CASSLPREGRRETQYF
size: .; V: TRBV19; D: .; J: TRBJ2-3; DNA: TGTGCCAGTAGTACACAGAGCACAGATACGCAGTATTTT; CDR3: CASSTQSTDTQYF
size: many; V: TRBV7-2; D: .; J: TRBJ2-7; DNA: TGTGCCAGCAGCTTAGCCGTCTGGAGCTCCTACGAGCAGTACTTC; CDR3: CASSLAVWSSYEQYF
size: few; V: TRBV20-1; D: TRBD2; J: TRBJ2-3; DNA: TGCAGTGCTACGGCGGGGGGATGGTCAGATACGCAGTATTTT; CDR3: CSATAGGWSDTQYF
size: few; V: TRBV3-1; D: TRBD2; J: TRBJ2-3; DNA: TGTGCCAGCAGCCAAGTAGCGGGGGGGAACACAGATACGCAGTATTTT; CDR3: CASSQVAGGNTDTQYF
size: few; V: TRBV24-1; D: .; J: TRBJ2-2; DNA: TGTGCCACCAGTGACTCCGGGACAACCACCGGGGAGCTGTTTTTT; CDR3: CATSDSGTTTGELFF
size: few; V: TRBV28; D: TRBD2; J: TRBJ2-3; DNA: TGTGCCAGCAGGGCAACAACTAGCGGGAGCTTGGGGACAGATACGCAGTATTTT; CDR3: CASRATTSGSLGTDTQYF
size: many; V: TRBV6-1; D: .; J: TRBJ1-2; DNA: TGTGCCAGCACCCGACAGCCTAACTATGGCTACACCTTC; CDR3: CASTRQPNYGYTF
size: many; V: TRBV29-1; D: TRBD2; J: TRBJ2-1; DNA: TGCAGAGCGGGAGGGATGGGTGAGCAGTTCTTC; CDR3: CRAGGMGEQFF
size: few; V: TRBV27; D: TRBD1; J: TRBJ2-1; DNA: TGTGCCAGCAGTCCCGACAGGGTTGGATACAATGAGCAGTTCTTC; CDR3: CASSPDRVGYNEQFF
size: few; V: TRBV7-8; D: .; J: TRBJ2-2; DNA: TGTGCCAGCAGCTTATTACAGATGAACACCGGGGAGCTGTTTTTT; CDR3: CASSLLQMNTGELFF
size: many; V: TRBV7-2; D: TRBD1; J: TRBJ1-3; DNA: TGTGCCAGCAGCCTGAACAGGGGAGGGAACACCATATATTTT; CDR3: CASSLNRGGNTIYF
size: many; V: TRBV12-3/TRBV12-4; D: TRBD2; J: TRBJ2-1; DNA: TGTGCCAGCAGTTCCCAGAGGACTAGCGATTTCTATGAGCAGTTCTTC; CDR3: CASSSQRTSDFYEQFF
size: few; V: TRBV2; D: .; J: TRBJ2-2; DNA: TGTGCCAGCAGTGAATTGGGACCGGGGACCGGGGAGCTGTTTTTT; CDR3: CASSELGPGTGELFF
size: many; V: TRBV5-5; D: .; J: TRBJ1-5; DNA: TGTGCCAGCGATGGAGACATCAATCAGCCCCAGCATTTT; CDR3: CASDGDINQPQHF
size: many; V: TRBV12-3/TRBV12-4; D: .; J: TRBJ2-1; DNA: TGTGCCAGCATCCTCGGGGGGCTCAACAATGAGCAGTTCTTC; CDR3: CASILGGLNNEQFF
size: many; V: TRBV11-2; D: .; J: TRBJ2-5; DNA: TGTGCCAGCAGCTCTGGGGGCCTGATGACCCAGTACTTC; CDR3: CASSSGGLMTQYF
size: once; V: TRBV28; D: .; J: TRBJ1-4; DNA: TGTGCCAGCAGTTCCCTGAGGAACAGAAGATTTGAAAAACTGTTTTTT; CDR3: CASSSLRNRRFEKLFF
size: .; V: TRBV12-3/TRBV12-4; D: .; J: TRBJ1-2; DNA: TGTGCCAGCAGTGGTGACGGGGGCTACACCTTC; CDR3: CASSGDGGYTF
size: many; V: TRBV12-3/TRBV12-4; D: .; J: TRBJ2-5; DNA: TGTGCCAGCAGTTTGTCCCGAAAGGAGACCCAGTACTTC; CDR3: CASSLSRKETQYF
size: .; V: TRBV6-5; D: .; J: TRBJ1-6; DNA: TGTGCCAGCAGTTACCGGCCAGGCCTCCTCTCCAATTCACCCCTCCACTTT; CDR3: CASSYRPGLLSNSPLHF
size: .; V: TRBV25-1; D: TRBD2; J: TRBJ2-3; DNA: TGTGCCAGCAGTGATATTCGGGGGGGCCAGGCAGATACGCAGTATTTT; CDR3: CASSDIRGGQADTQYF
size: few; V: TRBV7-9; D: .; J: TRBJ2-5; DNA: TGTGCCAGCAGGACCCCGATGGAGACCCAGTACTTC; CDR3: CASRTPMETQYF
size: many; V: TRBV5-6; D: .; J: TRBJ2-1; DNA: TGTGCCAGCAGCTTGGCCCCTAGCGTTAGCCACAATGAGCAGTTCTTC; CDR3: CASSLAPSVSHNEQFF
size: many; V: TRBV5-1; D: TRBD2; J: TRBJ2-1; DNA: TGCGCCAGCAGCTTGGCCCCGACTAGCGGTAACAATGAGCAGTTCTTC; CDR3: CASSLAPTSGNNEQFF
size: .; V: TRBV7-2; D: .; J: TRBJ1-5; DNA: TGTGCCAGCAGCCCGACCCCGCCCCAGCATTTT; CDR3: CASSPTPPQHF
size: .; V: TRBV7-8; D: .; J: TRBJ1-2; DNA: TGTGCCAGCAGCCCCCGGACAGATTCTGAAAGTGGCTACACCTTC; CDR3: CASSPRTDSESGYTF
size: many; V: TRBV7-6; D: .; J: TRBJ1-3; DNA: TGTGCCAGCAGTTCTCAAGGGTCAGGGACCTCTGGAAACACCATATATTTT; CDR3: CASSSQGSGTSGNTIYF
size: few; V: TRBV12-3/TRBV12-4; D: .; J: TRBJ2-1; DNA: TGTGCCAGCAGTTTCGAGGGCCGGGGCAATGAGCAGTTCTTC; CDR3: CASSFEGRGNEQFF
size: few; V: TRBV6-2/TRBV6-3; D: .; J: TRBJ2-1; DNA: TGTGCCAGCAGCCAAGGGAAAGTGCAGTTCTTC; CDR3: CASSQGKVQFF
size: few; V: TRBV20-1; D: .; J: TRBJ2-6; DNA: TGCAGTGCTAGCGAGGGGCCGGCTGGGGCCAACGTCCTGACTTTC; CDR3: CSASEGPAGANVLTF
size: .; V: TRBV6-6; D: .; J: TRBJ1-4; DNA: TGTGCCAGCAGCACGGTCTTTAATGAAAAACTGTTTTTT; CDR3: CASSTVFNEKLFF
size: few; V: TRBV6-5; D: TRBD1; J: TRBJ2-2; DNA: TGTGCCAGCAGTTACTCGAGTTCCGGGACAGGGGGCTACGGGGAGCTGTTTTTT; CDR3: CASSYSSSGTGGYGELFF